This T cell receptor (beta chain) is drawn from a study of PD-L1 blockade in urothelial cancer. Time point defined: pretreatment peripheral blood. This clone appeared a single time. Clones were read by immunoSEQ multiplex PCR, and TCRdb kept only the in-frame ones, dropping some. The table shows roughly 54,000 clones, with around 85% occurring only once. The ends were cut back, 6 bases at V and 6 bases at J, with 18 bases in the middle. The germline CDR1 and CDR2 sequences are SGHAT and FQNNGV. This CDR3 region has 14 residues. V gene TRBV11-2 combines with J gene TRBJ2-7; D perhaps matches TRBD1 (6 bases). This material consisted of PBMCs, taken around atezolizumab (anti-PD-L1) treatment. The origin of this receptor is a woman in her fifties or sixties with urothelial cancer. This chain's CDR3 is CASSLPGQYTEQYF. CDR3 nucleotides: TGTGCCAGCAGTCTGCCGGGACAATACACCGAGCAGTACTTC.